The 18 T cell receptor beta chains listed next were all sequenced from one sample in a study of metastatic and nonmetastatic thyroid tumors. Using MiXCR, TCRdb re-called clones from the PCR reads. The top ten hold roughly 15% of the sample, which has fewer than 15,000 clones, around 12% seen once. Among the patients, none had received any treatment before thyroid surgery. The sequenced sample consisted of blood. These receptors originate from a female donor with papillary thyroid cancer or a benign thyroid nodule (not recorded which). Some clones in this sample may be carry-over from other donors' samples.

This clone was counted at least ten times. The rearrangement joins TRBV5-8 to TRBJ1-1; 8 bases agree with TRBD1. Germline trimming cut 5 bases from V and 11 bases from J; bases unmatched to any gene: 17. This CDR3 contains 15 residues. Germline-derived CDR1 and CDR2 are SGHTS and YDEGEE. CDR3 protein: CASRARDRILLGAFF. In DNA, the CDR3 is TGTGCCAGCAGGGCCCGGGACAGGATTCTCTTGGGGGCTTTCTTT.

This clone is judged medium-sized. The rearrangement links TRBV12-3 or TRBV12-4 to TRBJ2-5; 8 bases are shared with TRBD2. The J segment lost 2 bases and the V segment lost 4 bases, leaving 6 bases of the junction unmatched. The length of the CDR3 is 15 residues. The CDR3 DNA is TGTGCCAGCAGTTCCTATATAGCGGGACAAGAGACCCAGTACTTC. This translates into CASSSYIAGQETQYF.

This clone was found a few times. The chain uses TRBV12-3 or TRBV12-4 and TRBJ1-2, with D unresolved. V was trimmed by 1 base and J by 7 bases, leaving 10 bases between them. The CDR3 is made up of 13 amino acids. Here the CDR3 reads CASSLGGIGGYTF. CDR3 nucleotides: TGTGCCAGCAGTTTAGGAGGGATAGGTGGCTACACCTTC.

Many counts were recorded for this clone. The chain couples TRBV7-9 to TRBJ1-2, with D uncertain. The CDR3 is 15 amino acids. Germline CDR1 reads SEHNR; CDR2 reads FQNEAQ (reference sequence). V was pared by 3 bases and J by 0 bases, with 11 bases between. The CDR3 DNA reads TGTGCCAGCAGCTTTTATGCGGCAGCTAACTATGGCTACACCTTC. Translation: CASSFYAAANYGYTF.

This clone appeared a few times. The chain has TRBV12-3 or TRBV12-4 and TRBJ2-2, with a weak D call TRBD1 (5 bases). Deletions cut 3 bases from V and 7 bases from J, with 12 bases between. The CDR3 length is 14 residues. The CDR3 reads CASSLQGENGELFF. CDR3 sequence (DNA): TGTGCCAGCAGTTTGCAGGGCGAGAACGGGGAGCTGTTTTTT.

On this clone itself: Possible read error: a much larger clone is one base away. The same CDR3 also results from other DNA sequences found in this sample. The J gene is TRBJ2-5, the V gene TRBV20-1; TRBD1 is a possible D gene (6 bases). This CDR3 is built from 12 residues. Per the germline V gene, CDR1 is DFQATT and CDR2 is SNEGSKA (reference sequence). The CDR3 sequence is CSAKRGLETQYF. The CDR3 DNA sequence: TGCAGTGCTAAGAGGGGGTTAGAGACACAGTACTTC.

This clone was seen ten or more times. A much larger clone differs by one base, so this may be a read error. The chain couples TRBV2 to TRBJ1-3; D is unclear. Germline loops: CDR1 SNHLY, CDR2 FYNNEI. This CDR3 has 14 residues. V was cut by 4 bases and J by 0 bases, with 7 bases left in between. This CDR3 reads CASSGRSSGNTIYF. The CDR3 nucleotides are TGTGCCAGCAGTGGACGTAGCTCTGGAAACACCATATATTTT. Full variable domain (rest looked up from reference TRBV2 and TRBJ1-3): EPEVTQTPSHQVTQMGQEVILRCVPISNHLYFYWYRQILGQKVEFLVSFYNNEISEKSEIFDDQFSVERPDGSNFTLKIRSTKLEDSAMYFCASSGRSSGNTIYFGEGSWLTVV.

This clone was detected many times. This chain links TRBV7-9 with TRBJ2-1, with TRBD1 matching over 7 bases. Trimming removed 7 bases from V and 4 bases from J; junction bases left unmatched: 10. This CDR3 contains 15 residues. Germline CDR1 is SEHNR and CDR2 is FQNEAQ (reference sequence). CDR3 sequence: CASTKNRGQYNEQFF. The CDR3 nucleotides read TGTGCCAGCACCAAAAACAGGGGACAATACAATGAGCAGTTCTTC.

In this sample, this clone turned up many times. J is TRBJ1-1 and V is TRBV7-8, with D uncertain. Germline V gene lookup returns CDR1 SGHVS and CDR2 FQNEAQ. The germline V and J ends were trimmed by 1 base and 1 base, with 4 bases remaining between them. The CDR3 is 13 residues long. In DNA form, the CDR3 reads TGTGCCAGCAGCTTAGGGGCGAACACTGAAGCTTTCTTT. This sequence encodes CASSLGANTEAFF.

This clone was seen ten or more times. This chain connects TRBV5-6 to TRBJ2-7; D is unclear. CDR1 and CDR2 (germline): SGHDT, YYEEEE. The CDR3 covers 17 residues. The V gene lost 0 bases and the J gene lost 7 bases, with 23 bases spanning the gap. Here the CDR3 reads CASSLGLWQLMREEQYF. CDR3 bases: TGTGCCAGCAGCTTGGGCCTCTGGCAACTGATGAGAGAAGAGCAGTACTTC.

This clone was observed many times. CDR3 amino acids: CASSYQGAGDNQETQYF. The CDR3 DNA follows: TGTGCCAGCAGTTACCAAGGAGCTGGAGATAACCAAGAGACCCAGTACTTC. This rearrangement joins TRBV6-5 to TRBJ2-5, with unresolved D. The CDR3 contains 17 residues. Germline-derived CDR1 and CDR2 are MNHEY and SVGAGI. Between the trimmed V and J ends, which lost 2 bases and 0 bases, there was a span of 16 bases.

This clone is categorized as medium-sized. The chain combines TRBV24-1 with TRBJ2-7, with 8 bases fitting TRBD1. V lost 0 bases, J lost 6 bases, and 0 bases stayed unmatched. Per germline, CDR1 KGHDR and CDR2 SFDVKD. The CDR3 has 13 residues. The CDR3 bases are TGTGCCACCAGTGATTTGGACAGGGGCGAGCAGTACTTC. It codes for CATSDLDRGEQYF.

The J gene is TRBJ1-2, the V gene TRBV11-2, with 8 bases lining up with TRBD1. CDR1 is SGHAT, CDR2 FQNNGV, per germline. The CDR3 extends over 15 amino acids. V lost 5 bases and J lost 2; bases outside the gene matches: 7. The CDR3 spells CASSLGQGKNYGYTF. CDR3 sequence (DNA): TGTGCCAGCAGCCTTGGACAGGGAAAGAACTATGGCTACACCTTC.

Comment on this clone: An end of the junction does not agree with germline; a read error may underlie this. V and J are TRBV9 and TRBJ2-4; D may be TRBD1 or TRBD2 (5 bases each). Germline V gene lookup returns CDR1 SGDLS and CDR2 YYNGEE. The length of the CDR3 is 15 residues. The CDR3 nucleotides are TGTGCCAGCATCGTAGCAGGGACGACCAAAAACATTCAGTACTTC. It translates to CASIVAGTTKNIQYF.

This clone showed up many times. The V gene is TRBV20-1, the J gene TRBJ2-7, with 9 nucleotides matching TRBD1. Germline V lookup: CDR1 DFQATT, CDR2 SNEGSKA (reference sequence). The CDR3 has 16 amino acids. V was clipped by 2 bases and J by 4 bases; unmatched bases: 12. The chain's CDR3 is CSARPDRGAHLYEQYF. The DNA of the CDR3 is TGCAGTGCTAGACCCGACAGGGGGGCCCATCTATACGAGCAGTACTTC.

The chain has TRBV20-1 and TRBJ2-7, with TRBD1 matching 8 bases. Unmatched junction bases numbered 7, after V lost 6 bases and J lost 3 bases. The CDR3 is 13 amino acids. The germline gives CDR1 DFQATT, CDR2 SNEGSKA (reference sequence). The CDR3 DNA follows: TGCAGTGCCAGGACAGGGTCTTTCTACGAGCAGTACTTC. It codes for CSARTGSFYEQYF.

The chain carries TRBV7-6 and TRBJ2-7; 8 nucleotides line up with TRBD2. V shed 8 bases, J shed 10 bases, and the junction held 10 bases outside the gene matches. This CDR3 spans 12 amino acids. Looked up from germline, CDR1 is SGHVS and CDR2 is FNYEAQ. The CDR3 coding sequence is TGTGCCAGCGGGACTAGTATTTACTATCAGTACTTC. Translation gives CASGTSIYYQYF.

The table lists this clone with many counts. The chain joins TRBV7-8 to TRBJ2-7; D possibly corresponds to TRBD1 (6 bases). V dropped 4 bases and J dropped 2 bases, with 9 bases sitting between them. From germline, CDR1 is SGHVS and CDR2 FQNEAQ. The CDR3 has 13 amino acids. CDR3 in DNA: TGTGCCAGCAGCTACGACAGGCCCTACGAGCAGTACTTC. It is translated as CASSYDRPYEQYF.